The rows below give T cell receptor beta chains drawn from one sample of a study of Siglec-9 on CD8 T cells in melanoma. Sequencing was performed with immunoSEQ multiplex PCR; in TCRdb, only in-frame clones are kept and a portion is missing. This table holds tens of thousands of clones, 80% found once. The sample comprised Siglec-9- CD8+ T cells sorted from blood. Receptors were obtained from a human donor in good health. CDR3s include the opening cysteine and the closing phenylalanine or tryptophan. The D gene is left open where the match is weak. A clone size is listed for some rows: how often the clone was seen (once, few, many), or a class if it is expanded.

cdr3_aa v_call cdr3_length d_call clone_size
CASSIYSRDYGYTF TRBV19 14 . .
CASSGDRDEQFF TRBV9 12 . .
CASKREMSYNEQFF TRBV7-8 14 TRBD2 .
CASSPSGRAINEQFF TRBV13 15 TRBD2 .
CASRRRVTGNTIYF TRBV27 14 . few
CASSLWTSGYEQYF TRBV7-2 14 TRBD2 .
CASSLQGLGNQPQHF TRBV27 15 . few
CASSQEIGQFNYGYTF TRBV4-2 16 . .
CASSQDDRGPYEQYF TRBV14 15 TRBD1 .
CASSFEEYNEQFF TRBV5-6 13 . .
CASRGQGGTEAFF TRBV2 13 TRBD1 few
CASSRGLEAFF TRBV19 11 . .
CSALQGMNTEAFF TRBV29-1 13 . .
CASSLLGGETQYF TRBV27 13 . .
CASGLAGEEAFF TRBV12-5 12 . .
CSVEQYGRTNEQFF TRBV29-1 14 TRBD2 .
CASGGGLRETQYF TRBV13 13 . .
CASSWHRDEQYF TRBV5-6 12 . .
CASSFWGRGYTF TRBV7-9 12 . .
CATSAHRGLDQPQHF TRBV15 15 . few
CASRPGGISNQPQHF TRBV2 15 . .
CASSRPYGQETQYF TRBV28 14 . .
CASSAPQQGNTIYF TRBV9 14 . .
CSGASGSEETQYF TRBV29-1 13 TRBD2 .
CASRMGTPSTDTQYF TRBV7-6 15 . .
CASSFTGPGNTIYF TRBV11-3 14 . .
CASKGGSYEQYF TRBV23-1 12 . .
CASSVSSWGGKNIQYF TRBV7-9 16 . .
CASSPEDSYNEKLFF TRBV9 15 . .
CASSYSQGTGTEAFF TRBV6-5 15 . medium-sized
CASSGSRSSTDTQYF TRBV6-1 15 . .
CASRPGTGNSPLHF TRBV6-4 14 TRBD1 .
CASSIGGPGYTF TRBV19 12 . once
CASSLTGGTEKLFF TRBV28 14 TRBD1 .
CASSGGGSYEQYF TRBV5-1 13 . .
CASRDRETDTQYF TRBV9 13 TRBD1 .
CASSPRQILSNQPQHF TRBV5-7 16 . .
CASISGASEAFF TRBV27 12 . .
CASSDSGGNGELFF TRBV25-1 14 TRBD2 .
CASGPAAF TRBV2 8 . .
CASSERGANTEAFF TRBV10-1 14 . few
CASSTPGTGNIQYF TRBV11-2 14 TRBD1 .
CASKTRTGERNYGYTF TRBV10-2 16 TRBD1 few
CASRGAPGLDEQFF TRBV6-1 14 TRBD2 .
CSAWGGYEQYF TRBV29-1 11 TRBD2 .
CASSDFMNTEAFF TRBV10-1 13 . few
CASREGGDGTLYGYTF TRBV7-9 16 . .